A selection of T cell receptor beta chains follows, all from one sample in a study of patients and donors after allogeneic stem cell transplantation. TCRdb analysed the RT-PCR reads with MiXCR anew, one entry per CDR3 protein. The table records more than 850,000 distinct CDR3 sequences, 18% of them present only once. The sample taken for sequencing was blood, either unsorted or a sorted T cell fraction (not recorded which). The receptors shown here come from a human donor who was either an allogeneic HSCT recipient or a stem cell or donor lymphocyte infusion donor (not recorded which). It is not recorded whose cells these are; they may come from a transplant donor. The CDR3 runs from the conserved cysteine through the conserved F or W. D genes are given only for firm matches. Clone size appears in some rows only: once, few, many, or a class for an expanded clone.

v_call: TRBV3-1
j_call: TRBJ1-2
cdr3_length: 15
d_call: -
clone_size: few
cdr3_nt: TGTGCCAGCAGCCAAGAGGTGCTGAGTAACTATGGCTACACCTTC
cdr3_aa: CASSQEVLSNYGYTF

v_call: TRBV11-2
j_call: TRBJ2-1
cdr3_length: 13
d_call: -
clone_size: -
cdr3_nt: TGTGCCAGCAGCTTGATCGTCGCGGGCGAAGTTGTCTTC
cdr3_aa: CASSLIVAGEVVF

v_call: TRBV18
j_call: TRBJ2-1
cdr3_length: 16
d_call: TRBD2
clone_size: -
cdr3_nt: TGTGCCAGCTCACAAAACAGCGGGGCGACCTACAATGAGCAGTTCTTC
cdr3_aa: CASSQNSGATYNEQFF

v_call: TRBV3-1
j_call: TRBJ2-7
cdr3_length: 18
d_call: -
clone_size: -
cdr3_nt: TGTGCCAGCAGCCAAGTCGTCGTGAGGATCCAGGGGAGCTACGAGCAGTACTTC
cdr3_aa: CASSQVVVRIQGSYEQYF

v_call: TRBV30
j_call: TRBJ1-6
cdr3_length: 15
d_call: -
clone_size: -
cdr3_nt: TGTGCCTGGAGTGTATCTAGGACTGCGAGAGGTCCCCTCCACTTT
cdr3_aa: CAWSVSRTARGPLHF

v_call: TRBV7-6
j_call: TRBJ2-4
cdr3_length: 13
d_call: -
clone_size: few
cdr3_nt: TGTGCCAGCAGCTTACGGCAGGGAGGCATTCAGTACTTC
cdr3_aa: CASSLRQGGIQYF

v_call: TRBV14
j_call: TRBJ1-3
cdr3_length: 13
d_call: -
clone_size: -
cdr3_nt: TGTGCCAGCAGCCCGACCTACAGAAACACCATATATTTT
cdr3_aa: CASSPTYRNTIYF

v_call: TRBV9
j_call: TRBJ2-1
cdr3_length: 16
d_call: -
clone_size: few
cdr3_nt: TGTGCCAGCAGCGTTCCACCTAGCGACTCTTACAATGAGCAGTTCTTC
cdr3_aa: CASSVPPSDSYNEQFF

v_call: TRBV6-2/TRBV6-3
j_call: TRBJ2-7
cdr3_length: 14
d_call: TRBD2
clone_size: few
cdr3_nt: TGTGCCAGCAGTCAAACCGGGACTAACTACGAGCAGTACTTC
cdr3_aa: CASSQTGTNYEQYF

v_call: TRBV24-1
j_call: TRBJ2-1
cdr3_length: 16
d_call: TRBD1
clone_size: -
cdr3_nt: TGTGCCACCAGTGATCCCCGGGACAGGGGTCTCAATGAGCAGTTCTTC
cdr3_aa: CATSDPRDRGLNEQFF

v_call: TRBV27
j_call: TRBJ1-1
cdr3_length: 15
d_call: -
clone_size: -
cdr3_nt: TGTGCCAGCATCACACGGGGGGTAGAGAACACTGAAGCTTTCTTT
cdr3_aa: CASITRGVENTEAFF

v_call: TRBV20-1
j_call: TRBJ2-1
cdr3_length: 15
d_call: -
clone_size: few
cdr3_nt: TGCAGTGCTAGCCTGCAGCGGAAAAAGTACAATGAGCAGTTCTTC
cdr3_aa: CSASLQRKKYNEQFF

v_call: TRBV6-5
j_call: TRBJ2-7
cdr3_length: 14
d_call: -
clone_size: few
cdr3_nt: TGTGCCAGCAGTTTCACTAGCTCAGGCTACGAGCAGTACTTC
cdr3_aa: CASSFTSSGYEQYF

v_call: TRBV6-1
j_call: TRBJ1-1
cdr3_length: 16
d_call: TRBD1
clone_size: -
cdr3_nt: TGTGCCAGCAGTGAAATGTACAGGGGAAACAAGATAGAAGCTTTCTTT
cdr3_aa: CASSEMYRGNKIEAFF

v_call: TRBV6-5
j_call: TRBJ2-1
cdr3_length: 16
d_call: -
clone_size: few
cdr3_nt: TGTGCCAGCAGTTACTCGGGGAGAAGGAACTACAATGAGCAGTTCTTC
cdr3_aa: CASSYSGRRNYNEQFF

v_call: TRBV5-1
j_call: TRBJ2-1
cdr3_length: 13
d_call: -
clone_size: -
cdr3_nt: TGCGCCAGCAGCTTGGCCATCGACAATGAGCAGTTCTTC
cdr3_aa: CASSLAIDNEQFF